This T cell receptor (beta chain) was retrieved from a study of blood T cells in healthy people across ages. For the second PCR, which ran for 7 to 11 cycles, a sample-barcoded 5' primer and a J-beta primer mix were used. The authors tagged each cDNA molecule using a template-switch adaptor with 12 random nucleotides. TCRdb reanalysed the 5' RACE reads using MiXCR and keeps one entry per CDR3 protein. The sample lists 1.5 million to 2 million distinct CDR3 sequences; roughly 28% were seen once. Broader study findings: Donors of long life had a larger count of naive CD4+ cells and greater diversity than aged donors.

J was trimmed by 2 bases and V by 5 bases; bases with no gene match: 6. CDR3 length equals 14 residues. Germline assignment: CDR1 SEHNR and CDR2 FQNEAQ (reference sequence). This clonotype was seen a few times. No antigen is known for it. This TCR derives from a young woman in good health. The V and J genes are TRBV7-9 and TRBJ2-7; TRBD1 matches at 7 bases. Sample: blood. CDR3 sequence reads: CASSRPGQPYEQYF. The DNA for the CDR3 is TGTGCCAGCAGCCGTCCGGGACAGCCCTACGAGCAGTACTTC.